The T cell receptor beta chain described here comes from a study of OX40 agonist ivuxolimab in advanced cancers. The wider study: Subjects had a mean age of around 60 years, with a range of roughly 20 to 79; around 80% were male.

The CDR3 contains 15 residues. Germline V gene data show CDR1 as LNHDA and CDR2 as SQIVND (reference sequence). The V end lost 5 bases, the J end lost 0 bases, and 13 bases lay between the germline ends. The data were produced by immunoSEQ multiplex PCR, yet TCRdb's version contains in-frame clones alone and is incomplete. Of approximately 70,000 clones listed, 65% to 90% are singletons. Comments on this clone: What it binds is unknown.

Overall study results and limits: Researchers did not determine the expanded peripheral T cells' antigen specificity. In the 0.1-3.0 mg/kg groups, partial responders showed among the lowest expansion.

The sample in question was CD4+ or CD8+ T cells sorted from blood, obtained in a trial of the OX40 agonist ivuxolimab. This receptor was identified in an adult with an advanced solid tumor such as melanoma, head and neck, liver or kidney cancer. The rearrangement links TRBV19 to TRBJ1-1, with D possibly being TRBD1 (6 bases). This chain's CDR3 is CASSGIRGVNTEAFF. CDR3 bases: TGTGCCAGTAGTGGGATCAGGGGCGTGAACACTGAAGCTTTCTTT.